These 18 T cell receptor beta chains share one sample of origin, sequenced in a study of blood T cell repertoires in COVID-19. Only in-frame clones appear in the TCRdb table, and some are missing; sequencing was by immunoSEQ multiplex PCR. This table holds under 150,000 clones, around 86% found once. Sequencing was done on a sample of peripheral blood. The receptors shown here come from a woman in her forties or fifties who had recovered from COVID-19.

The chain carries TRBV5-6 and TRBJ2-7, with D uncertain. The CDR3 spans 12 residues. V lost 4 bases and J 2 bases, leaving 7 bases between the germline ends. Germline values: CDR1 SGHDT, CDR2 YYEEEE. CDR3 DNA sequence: TGTGCCAGCAGCGTAAATCCCTACGAGCAGTACTTC. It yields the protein CASSVNPYEQYF. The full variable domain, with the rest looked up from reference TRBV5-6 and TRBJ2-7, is DAGVTQSPTHLIKTRGQQVTLRCSPKSGHDTVSWYQQALGQGPQFIFQYYEEEERQRGNFPDRFSGHQFPNYSSELNVNALLLGDSALYLCASSVNPYEQYFGPGTRLTVT.

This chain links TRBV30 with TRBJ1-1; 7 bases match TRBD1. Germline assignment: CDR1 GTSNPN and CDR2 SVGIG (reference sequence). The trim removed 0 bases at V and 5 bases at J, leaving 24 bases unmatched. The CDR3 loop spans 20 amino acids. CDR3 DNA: TGTGCCTGGAGTGTTTTAATGGGGCAGGGGGTTCTATATGGATCGACTGAAGCTTTCTTT. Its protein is CAWSVLMGQGVLYGSTEAFF.

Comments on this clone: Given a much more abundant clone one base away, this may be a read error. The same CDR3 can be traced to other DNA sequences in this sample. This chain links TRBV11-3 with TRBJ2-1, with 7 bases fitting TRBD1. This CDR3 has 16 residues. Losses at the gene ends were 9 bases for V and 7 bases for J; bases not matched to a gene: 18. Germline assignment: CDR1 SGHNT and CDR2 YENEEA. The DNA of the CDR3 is TGTGCCAGTAGTGGACCCGACAGGGAAGGAAAGAATGAGCAGTTCTTC. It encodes CASSGPDREGKNEQFF.

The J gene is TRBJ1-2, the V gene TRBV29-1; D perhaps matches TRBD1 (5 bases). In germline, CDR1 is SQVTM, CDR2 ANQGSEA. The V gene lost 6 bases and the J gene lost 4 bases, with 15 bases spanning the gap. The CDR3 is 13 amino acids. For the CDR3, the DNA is TGCAGCGTCCCTATTTTTAGGGGCTATGGCTACACCTTC. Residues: CSVPIFRGYGYTF.

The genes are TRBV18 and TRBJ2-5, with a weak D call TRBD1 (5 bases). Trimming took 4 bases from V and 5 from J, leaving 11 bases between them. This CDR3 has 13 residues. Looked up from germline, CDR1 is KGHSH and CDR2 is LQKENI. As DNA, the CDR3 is TGTGCCAGCTCACTGACAGTGCGGGAGACCCAGTACTTC. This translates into CASSLTVRETQYF.

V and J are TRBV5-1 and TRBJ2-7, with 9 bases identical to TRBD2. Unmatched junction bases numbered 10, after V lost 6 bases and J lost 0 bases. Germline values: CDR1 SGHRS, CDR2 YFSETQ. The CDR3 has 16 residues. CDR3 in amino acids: CASKRVAGASSYEQYF. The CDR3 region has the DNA TGCGCCAGCAAGAGGGTAGCGGGGGCAAGCTCCTACGAGCAGTACTTC.

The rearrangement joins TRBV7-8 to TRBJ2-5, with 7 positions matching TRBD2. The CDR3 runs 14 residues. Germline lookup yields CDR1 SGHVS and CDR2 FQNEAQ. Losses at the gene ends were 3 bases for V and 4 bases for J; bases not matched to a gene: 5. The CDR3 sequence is CASSFDSGAETQYF. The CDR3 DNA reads TGTGCCAGCAGCTTCGACAGCGGGGCAGAGACCCAGTACTTC.

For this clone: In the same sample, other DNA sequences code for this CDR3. CDR3 DNA: TGCAGCGGGAGGGGCTCGAACACCGGGGAGCTGTTTTTT. Amino acid sequence: CSGRGSNTGELFF. The V gene is TRBV29-1, the J gene TRBJ2-2, with D possibly being TRBD2 (6 bases). In germline, CDR1 is SQVTM, CDR2 ANQGSEA. Trimming pared 7 bases from V and 0 bases from J, leaving 9 bases between. The CDR3 has 13 residues.

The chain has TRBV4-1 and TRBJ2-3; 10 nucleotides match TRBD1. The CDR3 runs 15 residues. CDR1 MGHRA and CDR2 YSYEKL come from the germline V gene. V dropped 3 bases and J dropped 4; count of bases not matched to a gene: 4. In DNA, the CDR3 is TGCGCCAGCAGCCACCACGGACAGGGGGCAGATACGCAGTATTTT. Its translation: CASSHHGQGADTQYF.

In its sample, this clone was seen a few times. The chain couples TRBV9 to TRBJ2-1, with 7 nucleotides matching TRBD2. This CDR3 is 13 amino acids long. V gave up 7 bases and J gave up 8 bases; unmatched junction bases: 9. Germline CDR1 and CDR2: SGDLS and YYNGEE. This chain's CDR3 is CASGGGTMYEQFF. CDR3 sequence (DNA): TGTGCCAGCGGGGGAGGGACTATGTATGAGCAGTTCTTC.

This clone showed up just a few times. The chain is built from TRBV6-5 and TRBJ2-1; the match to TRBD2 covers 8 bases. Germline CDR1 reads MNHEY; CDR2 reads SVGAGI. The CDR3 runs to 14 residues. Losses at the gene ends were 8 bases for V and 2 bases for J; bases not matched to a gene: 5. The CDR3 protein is CASRPAGAYNEQFF. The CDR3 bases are TGTGCCAGCCGACCAGCGGGGGCCTACAATGAGCAGTTCTTC.

The CDR3 DNA follows: TGTGCCGCCGAACCGACAGGGCGCTACGAGCAGTACTTC. It codes for CAAEPTGRYEQYF. The chain carries TRBV6-5 and TRBJ2-7, with TRBD1 matching over 7 bases. The CDR3 sequence is 13 residues long. The V and J ends lost 11 bases and 3 bases, in that order; junction bases with no gene match: 10. Germline CDR1 and CDR2: MNHEY and SVGAGI.

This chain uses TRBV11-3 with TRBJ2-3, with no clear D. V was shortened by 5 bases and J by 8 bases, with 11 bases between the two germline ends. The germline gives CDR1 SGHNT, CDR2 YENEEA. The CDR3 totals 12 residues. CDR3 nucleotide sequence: TGTGCCAGCAGCCCGCTCACGGGTACGCAGTATTTT. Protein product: CASSPLTGTQYF.

In DNA form, the CDR3 reads TGCGCCAGCAGCCAAGATCGTCAGCAAGAGACCCAGTACTTC. Translation: CASSQDRQQETQYF. The V call is TRBV4-3, the J call TRBJ2-5; D is undetermined. Germline V gene data show CDR1 as LGHNA and CDR2 as YSLEER. V dropped 0 bases and J dropped 2 bases, with 7 bases sitting between them. The CDR3 has 14 residues.

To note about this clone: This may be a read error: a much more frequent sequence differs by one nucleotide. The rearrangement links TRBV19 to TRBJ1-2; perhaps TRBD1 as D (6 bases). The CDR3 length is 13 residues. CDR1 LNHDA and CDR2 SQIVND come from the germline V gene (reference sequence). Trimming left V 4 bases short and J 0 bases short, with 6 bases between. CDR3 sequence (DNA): TGTGCCAGTAGTAAGGGGGCTAACTATGGCTACACCTTC. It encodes CASSKGANYGYTF.

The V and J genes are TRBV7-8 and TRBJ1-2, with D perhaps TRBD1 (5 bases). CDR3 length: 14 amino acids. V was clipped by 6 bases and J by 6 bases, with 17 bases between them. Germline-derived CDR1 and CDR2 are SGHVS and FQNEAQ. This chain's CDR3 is CASSIRQGRDGYTF. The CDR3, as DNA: TGTGCCAGCAGTATCAGGCAGGGTAGAGATGGCTACACCTTC.

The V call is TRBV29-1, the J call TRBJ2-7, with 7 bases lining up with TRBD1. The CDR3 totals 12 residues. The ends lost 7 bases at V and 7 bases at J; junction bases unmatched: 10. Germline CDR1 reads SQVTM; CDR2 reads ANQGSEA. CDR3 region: CSGNTGVGEQYF. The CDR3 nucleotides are TGCAGCGGTAATACAGGGGTAGGTGAGCAGTACTTC.

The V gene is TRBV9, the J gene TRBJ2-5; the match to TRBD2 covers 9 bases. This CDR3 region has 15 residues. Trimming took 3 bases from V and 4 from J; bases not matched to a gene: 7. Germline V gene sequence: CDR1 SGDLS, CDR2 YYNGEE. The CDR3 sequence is CASSAAGGLSETQYF. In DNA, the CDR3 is TGTGCCAGCAGCGCCGCGGGGGGGCTATCAGAGACCCAGTACTTC.